This T cell receptor (beta chain) appears in the sequencing data of a study of T cell responses to AZD1222 COVID-19 vaccine. The CDR3 length is 15 residues. In germline, CDR1 is MNHEY, CDR2 SVGAGI. V was clipped by 10 bases and J by 0 bases; unmatched bases: 11. Study-wide findings and caveats: Vaccination with two AZD1222 doses was followed by a rise in Spike-specific TCR breadth and depth.

The repertoire was sequenced with immunoSEQ multiplex PCR; TCRdb's copy has only in-frame clones and lacks some. This table holds 180,000 or so clones, around nine tenths found once. A note on this clone: What it binds is not known.

This specimen consisted of peripheral blood, obtained on day 0 of AZD1222 vaccination. The chain employs TRBV6-5 and TRBJ2-5; 7 bases are shared with TRBD2. This receptor was identified in an adult in good health. CDR3: CATNDPLANQETQYF. The CDR3 DNA reads as TGTGCCACCAACGACCCACTAGCGAACCAAGAGACCCAGTACTTC.